A selection of T cell receptor beta chains follows, all from one sample in a study of molecular identifiers for immune sequencing clone quantification. MiXCR, applied by TCRdb to the PCR reads, yields one record per CDR3 protein. This table holds about 510,000 distinct CDR3 sequences, around 23% found once. Sequenced: naive CD8+ T cells from blood, with Jurkat cell RNA spiked in. These receptors all come from a human donor in good health. Some libraries in this study had Jurkat cell RNA spiked in. The CDR3 runs from the conserved cysteine through the conserved F or W. The D gene is left open where the match is weak. Only some rows state a clone size, as once, few, many or a class for expanded clones.

d_call j_call v_call cdr3_length clone_size cdr3_nt cdr3_aa
NA TRBJ1-1 TRBV6-2/TRBV6-3 11 NA TGTGCCAGCAGTTACGACTATGAAGCTTTCTTT CASSYDYEAFF
NA TRBJ1-1 TRBV28 13 many TGTGCCAGCAGTTTCAGACCGGAGGTCGAAGCTTTCTTT CASSFRPEVEAFF
TRBD1 TRBJ1-1 TRBV12-3/TRBV12-4 17 NA TGTGCCAGCAGTCCCAAGGGGGCTACCCACATGAACACTGAAGCTTTCTTT CASSPKGATHMNTEAFF
NA TRBJ2-3 TRBV7-9 15 many TGTGCCAGCAGCTCGACGCGGCAGAACACAGATACGCAGTATTTT CASSSTRQNTDTQYF
TRBD1 TRBJ2-1 TRBV18 17 NA TGTGCCAGCTCACCAGTCACCGGGACAGGGTCTACAATCGAGCAGTTCTTC CASSPVTGTGSTIEQFF
NA TRBJ1-4 TRBV4-1 12 many TGCGCCAGCAGCCATACTAATGAAAAACTGTTTTTT CASSHTNEKLFF
NA TRBJ2-7 TRBV20-1 15 few TGCAGTGCTAGAGATAGGTTGTCGTCCTCCTACGAGCAGTACTTC CSARDRLSSSYEQYF
NA TRBJ2-7 TRBV3-1 15 many TGTGCCAGCAGCCAAACAGGGCATTCCTCCTACGAGCAGTACTTC CASSQTGHSSYEQYF
NA TRBJ2-3 TRBV7-6 14 NA TGTGTCAGCAGCTTAAGATCCGGCACAGATACGCAGTATTTT CVSSLRSGTDTQYF
NA TRBJ1-1 TRBV3-1 16 few TGTGCCAGCAGCCAAACCAGGACTCTCATGAACACTGAAGCTTTCTTT CASSQTRTLMNTEAFF
NA TRBJ1-4 TRBV7-9 14 few TGTGCCAGCACTAAAGGGAGGGGGAATGAAAAACTGTTTTTT CASTKGRGNEKLFF
TRBD1 TRBJ1-1 TRBV20-1 17 few TGCAGTGCTTGGCCACCCGGGACAGGGGGAAGGATGGCTGAAGCTTTCTTT CSAWPPGTGGRMAEAFF
TRBD2 TRBJ2-1 TRBV7-2 16 once TGTGCCAGCAGCTCATCGGGCGGGGGGGACGGCAATGAGCAGTTCTTC CASSSSGGGDGNEQFF
NA TRBJ1-1 TRBV7-9 11 many TGTGCCAGCAGCTTAGTTGGTGAAGCTTTCTTT CASSLVGEAFF
NA TRBJ2-1 TRBV6-4 18 few TGTGCCAGCAGTGCCCTTGGTCCGGGGGCAAGGACCTACAATGAGCAGTTCTTC CASSALGPGARTYNEQFF
NA TRBJ2-1 TRBV25-1 16 few TGTGCCAGCAGTGGACAGGGAGGGCGCCCCTACAATGAGCAGTTCTTC CASSGQGGRPYNEQFF
TRBD2 TRBJ2-1 TRBV19 15 NA TGTGCCAGTAGTATCGCGGGGGGGGGCTACAATGAGCAGTTCTTC CASSIAGGGYNEQFF
NA TRBJ2-7 TRBV5-4 13 NA TGTGCCAGCAGCTTACAACCACTTTACGAGCAGTACTTC CASSLQPLYEQYF
NA TRBJ1-2 TRBV30 15 NA TGTGCCTGGAGTACAACAGGTGGATGGGGGTATGGCTACACCTTC CAWSTTGGWGYGYTF
TRBD1 TRBJ2-2 TRBV5-4 15 few TGTGCCAGCAGCTTGCAGGGGGCGGACACCGGGGAGCTGTTTTTT CASSLQGADTGELFF
NA TRBJ2-3 TRBV27 16 many TGTGCCAGCAGTCAAGGACTCGTCCGCGGCCCAGATACGCAGTATTTT CASSQGLVRGPDTQYF
NA TRBJ1-1 TRBV7-8 12 few TGTGCCAGCAGCAACAGGCGACTTCTCGCTTTCTTT CASSNRRLLAFF
NA TRBJ1-2 TRBV15 13 NA TGTGCCACCAGCATCAGGGCCGACTATGGCTACACCTTC CATSIRADYGYTF
NA TRBJ1-4 TRBV6-2/TRBV6-3 16 NA TGTGCCAGCAGTTACTCGAACGAACACCAGAATGAAAAACTGTTTTTT CASSYSNEHQNEKLFF
NA TRBJ1-2 TRBV27 16 NA TGTGCCAGCAGTCCCCTCCCCCCAGGGTACGAAGGTGGCTACACCTTC CASSPLPPGYEGGYTF
NA TRBJ2-2 TRBV5-1 12 many TGCGCCAGCAGCGGGTTCACCGGGGAGCTGTTTTTT CASSGFTGELFF
TRBD2 TRBJ2-3 TRBV27 15 NA TGTGCCAGCAGGATAGCGGGAGGGGGGACAGATACGCAGTATTTT CASRIAGGGTDTQYF
NA TRBJ2-1 TRBV19 15 NA TGTGCCAGTAGTATGGGGGGCCGCACCTACAATGAGCAGTTCTTC CASSMGGRTYNEQFF
TRBD2 TRBJ2-7 TRBV7-9 13 many TGTGCCAGCAGCCGCAGCGGGACCTACGAGCAGTACTTC CASSRSGTYEQYF
NA TRBJ2-7 TRBV13 13 NA TGTGCCAGCAGCGAAGGGACACACTACGAGCAGTACTTC CASSEGTHYEQYF
TRBD2 TRBJ2-2 TRBV9 15 few TGTGCCAGCAGCGTAAGCGGGGACAACACCGGGGAGCTGTTTTTT CASSVSGDNTGELFF
NA TRBJ2-1 TRBV4-3 16 NA TGCGCCAGCAGCCAAGATCGGTGGAGCTCCTACAATGAGCAGTTCTTC CASSQDRWSSYNEQFF
NA TRBJ1-2 TRBV28 15 NA TGTGCCAGCAGTTTGGACCAGGGTTCCAACTATGGCTACGCCTTC CASSLDQGSNYGYAF
NA TRBJ2-1 TRBV7-9 16 few TGTGCCAGCAGCTTACCGGACACCTTGTCCTACAATGAGCAGTTCTTC CASSLPDTLSYNEQFF
NA TRBJ1-5 TRBV19 16 NA TGTGCCAGTAGCTCGAATGGAGCCGATAGCAATCAGCCCCAGCATTTT CASSSNGADSNQPQHF
TRBD1 TRBJ1-1 TRBV6-2/TRBV6-3 14 few TGTGCCAGCACCCCCGACAGGGGCTGGGGTGATGCTTTCTTT CASTPDRGWGDAFF
TRBD1 TRBJ1-1 TRBV7-9 17 few TGTGCCAGCAGCCCGCCAGACAGGGCCGGGTGGGACACTGAAGCTTTCTTT CASSPPDRAGWDTEAFF
TRBD2 TRBJ2-3 TRBV13 16 NA TGTGCCAGCAGCACTTTACTAGCGGGAGGGACAGATACGCAGTATTTT CASSTLLAGGTDTQYF
NA TRBJ2-5 TRBV4-3 14 many TGCGCCAGCAGCCAAGACCCGGGGACGGAGACCCAGTACTTC CASSQDPGTETQYF
NA TRBJ2-5 TRBV25-1 11 NA TGTGCCAGCAAACAGCGGGAGACCCAGTACTTC CASKQRETQYF
TRBD1 TRBJ2-5 TRBV20-1 16 NA TGCAGTGCTAGAAATCCCTCGACGGGACAGGGTGGGACCCAGTACTTC CSARNPSTGQGGTQYF
NA TRBJ1-5 TRBV20-1 15 NA TGCAGTGCTAGAGATAAGTGCCGCAGCAATCAGCCCCAGCATTTT CSARDKCRSNQPQHF
NA TRBJ1-2 TRBV7-2 17 NA TGTGCCAGCAGCCCTACGCAGGGTTGGCGGGGAAACTATGGCTACACCTTC CASSPTQGWRGNYGYTF
NA TRBJ2-6 TRBV27 14 many TGTGCCAGCAGTCCTAGACCCGACAGTCACGACCTGACTTTC CASSPRPDSHDLTF
NA TRBJ2-3 TRBV5-1 16 once TGCGCCAGCAGCCCGGGGGACAGCCCTCACACAGATACGCAGTATTTT CASSPGDSPHTDTQYF
TRBD2 TRBJ2-3 TRBV7-9 16 NA TGTGCCAGCAGCCCTCTGGGACTAGCGGGGGAAGATACGCAGTATTTT CASSPLGLAGEDTQYF